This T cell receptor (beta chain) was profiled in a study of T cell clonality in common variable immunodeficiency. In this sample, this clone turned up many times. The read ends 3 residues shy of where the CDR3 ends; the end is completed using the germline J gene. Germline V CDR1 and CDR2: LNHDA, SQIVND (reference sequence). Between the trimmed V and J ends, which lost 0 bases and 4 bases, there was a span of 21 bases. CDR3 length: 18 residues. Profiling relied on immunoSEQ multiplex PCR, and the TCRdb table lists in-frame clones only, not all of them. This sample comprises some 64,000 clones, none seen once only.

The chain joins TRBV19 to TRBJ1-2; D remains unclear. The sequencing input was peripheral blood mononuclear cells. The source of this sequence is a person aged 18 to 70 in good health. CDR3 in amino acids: CASSIDIEMGRNSYGYTF. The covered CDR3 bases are TGTGCCAGTAGTATAGATATCGAAATGGGCAGGAATAGCTATGGC.